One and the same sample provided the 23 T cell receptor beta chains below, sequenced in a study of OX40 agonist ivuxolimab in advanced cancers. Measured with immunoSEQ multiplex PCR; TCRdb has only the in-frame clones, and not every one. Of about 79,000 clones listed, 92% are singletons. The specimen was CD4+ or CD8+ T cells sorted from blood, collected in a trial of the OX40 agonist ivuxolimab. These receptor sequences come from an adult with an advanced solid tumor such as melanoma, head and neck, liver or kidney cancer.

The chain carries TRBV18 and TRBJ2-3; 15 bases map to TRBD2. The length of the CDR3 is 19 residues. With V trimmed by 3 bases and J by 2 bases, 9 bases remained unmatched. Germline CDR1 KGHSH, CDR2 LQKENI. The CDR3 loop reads CASSPGWTSGGGYTDTQYF. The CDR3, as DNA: TGTGCCAGCTCACCGGGTTGGACTAGCGGGGGGGGATACACAGATACGCAGTATTTT.

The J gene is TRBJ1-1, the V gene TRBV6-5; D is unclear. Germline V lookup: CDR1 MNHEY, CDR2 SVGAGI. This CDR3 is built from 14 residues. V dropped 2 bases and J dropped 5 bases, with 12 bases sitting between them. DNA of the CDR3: TGTGCCAGCAGTTACCTCGACCTGGGGACTGAAGCTTTCTTT. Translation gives CASSYLDLGTEAFF.

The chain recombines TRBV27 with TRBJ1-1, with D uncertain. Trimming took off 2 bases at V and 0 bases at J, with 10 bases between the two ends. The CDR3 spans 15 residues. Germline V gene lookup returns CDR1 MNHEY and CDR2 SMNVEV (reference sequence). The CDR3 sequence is CASSLASGLNTEAFF. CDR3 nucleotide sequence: TGTGCCAGCAGTTTAGCCTCAGGACTGAACACTGAAGCTTTCTTT.

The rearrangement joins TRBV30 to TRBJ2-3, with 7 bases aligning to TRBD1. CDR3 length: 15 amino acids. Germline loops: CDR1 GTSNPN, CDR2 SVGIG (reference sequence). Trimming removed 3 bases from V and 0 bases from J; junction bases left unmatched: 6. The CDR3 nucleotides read TGTGCCTGGAGAACCGGGACAGCGAGCACAGATACGCAGTATTTT. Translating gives CAWRTGTASTDTQYF.

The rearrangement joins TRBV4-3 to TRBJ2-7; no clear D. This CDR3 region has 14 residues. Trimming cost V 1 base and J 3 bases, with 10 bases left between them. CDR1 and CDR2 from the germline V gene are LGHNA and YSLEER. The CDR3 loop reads CASSQVLTDYEQYF. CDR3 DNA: TGCGCCAGCAGCCAAGTTTTGACGGACTACGAGCAGTACTTC.

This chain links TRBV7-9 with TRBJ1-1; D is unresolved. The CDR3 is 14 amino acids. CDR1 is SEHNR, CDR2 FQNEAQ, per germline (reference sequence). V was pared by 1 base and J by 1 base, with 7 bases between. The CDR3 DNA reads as TGTGCCAGCAGCTTAGTCAGGACGAACACTGAAGCTTTCTTT. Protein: CASSLVRTNTEAFF.

CDR3: CASGYRSYNEQFF. The CDR3 DNA is TGTGCTTCAGGGTATCGCTCCTACAATGAGCAGTTCTTC. The rearrangement links TRBV12-5 to TRBJ2-1; D possibly corresponds to TRBD1 (5 bases). Germline V lookup: CDR1 LGHNT, CDR2 FRNRAP. The ends were cut back, 11 bases at V and 0 bases at J, with 11 bases in the middle. The CDR3 is 13 amino acids. The complete variable domain, with remaining parts taken from reference TRBV12-5 and TRBJ2-1, reads DARVTQTPRHKVTEMGQEVTMRCQPILGHNTVFWYRQTMMQGLELLAYFRNRAPLDDSGMPKDRFSAEMPDATLATLKIQPSEPRDSAVYFCASGYRSYNEQFFGPGTRLTVL.

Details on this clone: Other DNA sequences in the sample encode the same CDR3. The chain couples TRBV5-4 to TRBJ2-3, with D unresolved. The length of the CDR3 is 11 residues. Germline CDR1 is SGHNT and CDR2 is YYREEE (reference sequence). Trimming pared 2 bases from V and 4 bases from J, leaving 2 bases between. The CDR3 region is CASSLSDTQYF. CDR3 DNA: TGTGCCAGCAGCTTATCAGATACGCAGTATTTT.

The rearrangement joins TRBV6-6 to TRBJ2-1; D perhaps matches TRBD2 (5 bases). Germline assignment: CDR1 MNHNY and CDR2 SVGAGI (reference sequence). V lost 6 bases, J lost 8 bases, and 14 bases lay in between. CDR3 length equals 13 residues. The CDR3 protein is CASRPDPGYEQFF. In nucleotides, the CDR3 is TGTGCCAGCAGGCCCGACCCGGGGTATGAGCAGTTCTTC.

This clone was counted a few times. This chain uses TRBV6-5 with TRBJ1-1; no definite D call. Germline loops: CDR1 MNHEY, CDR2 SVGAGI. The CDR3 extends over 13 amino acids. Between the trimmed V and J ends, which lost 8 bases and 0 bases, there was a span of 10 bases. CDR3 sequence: CASGDVMNTEAFF. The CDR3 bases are TGTGCCAGCGGGGATGTCATGAACACTGAAGCTTTCTTT.

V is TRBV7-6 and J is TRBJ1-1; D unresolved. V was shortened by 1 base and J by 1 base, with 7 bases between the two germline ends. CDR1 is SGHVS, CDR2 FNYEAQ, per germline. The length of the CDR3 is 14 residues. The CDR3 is CASSLGEANTEAFF. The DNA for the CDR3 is TGTGCCAGCAGCTTAGGTGAGGCGAACACTGAAGCTTTCTTT.

The CDR3 loop is CASSQDWAFSNQPQHF. CDR3 in DNA: TGCGCCAGCAGCCAAGATTGGGCTTTTAGCAATCAGCCCCAGCATTTT. The chain is built from TRBV4-3 and TRBJ1-5; D unresolved. This CDR3 is 16 amino acids long. V lost 0 bases and J lost 0, with 9 bases in between. The germline gives CDR1 LGHNA, CDR2 YSLEER.

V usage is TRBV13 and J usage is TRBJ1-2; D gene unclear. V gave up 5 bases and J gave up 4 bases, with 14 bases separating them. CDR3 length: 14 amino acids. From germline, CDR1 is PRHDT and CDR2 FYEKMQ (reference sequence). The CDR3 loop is CASSPYSSRYGYTF. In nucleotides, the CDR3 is TGTGCCAGCAGCCCCTACAGTTCCCGCTATGGCTACACCTTC.

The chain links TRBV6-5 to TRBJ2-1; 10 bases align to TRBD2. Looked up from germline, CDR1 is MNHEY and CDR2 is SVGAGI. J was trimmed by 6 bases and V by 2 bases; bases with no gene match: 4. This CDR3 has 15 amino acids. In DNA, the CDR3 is TGTGCCAGCAGTTACAGCGGGGGGGCGGGCAATGAGCAGTTCTTC. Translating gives CASSYSGGAGNEQFF.

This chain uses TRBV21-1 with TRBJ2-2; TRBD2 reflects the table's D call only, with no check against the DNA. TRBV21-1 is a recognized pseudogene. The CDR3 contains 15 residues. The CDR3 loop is CASSGLAVYTGELFF. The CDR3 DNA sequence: TGTGCCAGCAGCGGACTAGCGGTTTACACCGGGGAGCTGTTTTTT.

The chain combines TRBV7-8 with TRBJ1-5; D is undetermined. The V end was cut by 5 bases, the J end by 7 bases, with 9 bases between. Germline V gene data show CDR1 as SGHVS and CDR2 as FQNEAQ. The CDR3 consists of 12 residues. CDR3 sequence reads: CASSPMGQPQHF. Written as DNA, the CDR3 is TGTGCCAGCAGCCCGATGGGGCAGCCCCAGCATTTT. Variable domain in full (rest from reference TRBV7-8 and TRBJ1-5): GAGVSQSPRYKVAKRGQDVALRCDPISGHVSLFWYQQALGQGPEFLTYFQNEAQLDKSGLPSDRFFAERPEGSVSTLKIQRTQQEDSAVYLCASSPMGQPQHFGDGTRLSIL.

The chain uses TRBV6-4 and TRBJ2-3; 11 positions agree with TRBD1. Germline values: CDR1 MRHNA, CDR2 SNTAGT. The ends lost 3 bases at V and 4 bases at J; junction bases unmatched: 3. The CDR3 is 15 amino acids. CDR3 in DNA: TGTGCCAGCAGTGAAACGGGACAGGGGGCAGATACGCAGTATTTT. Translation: CASSETGQGADTQYF.

As DNA, the CDR3 is TGTGCCAGCAGCGACCCGCGGACGGGAGGACACCAAGAGACCCAGTACTTC. It yields the protein CASSDPRTGGHQETQYF. The J gene is TRBJ2-5, the V gene TRBV9, with 7 positions matching TRBD2. The CDR3 loop spans 17 amino acids. In germline, CDR1 is SGDLS, CDR2 YYNGEE. The ends lost 3 bases at V and 0 bases at J; junction bases unmatched: 11.

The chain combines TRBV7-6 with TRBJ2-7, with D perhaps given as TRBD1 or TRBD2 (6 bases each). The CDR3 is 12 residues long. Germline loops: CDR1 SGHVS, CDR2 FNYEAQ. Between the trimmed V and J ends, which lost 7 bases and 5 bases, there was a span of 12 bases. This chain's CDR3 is CASIGGGDEQYF. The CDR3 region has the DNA TGTGCCAGCATCGGGGGCGGGGACGAGCAGTACTTC.

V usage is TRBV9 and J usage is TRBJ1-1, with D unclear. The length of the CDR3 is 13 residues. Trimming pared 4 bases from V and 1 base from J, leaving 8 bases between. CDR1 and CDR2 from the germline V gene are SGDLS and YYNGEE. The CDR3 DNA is TGTGCCAGCAGCCCGGGAGGGAACACTGAAGCTTTCTTT. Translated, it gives CASSPGGNTEAFF.

The CDR3 bases are TGTGCCAGCAGCTTAGAGAGGGGAGGCAATCAGCCCCAGCATTTT. Translation gives CASSLERGGNQPQHF. The chain employs TRBV7-6 and TRBJ1-5; D is possibly TRBD1 (5 bases). CDR1 is SGHVS, CDR2 FNYEAQ, per germline. Trimming pared 1 base from V and 2 bases from J, leaving 9 bases between. The CDR3 covers 15 residues.

CDR3 sequence reads: CASSITTGLETQYF. The CDR3 DNA sequence: TGTGCCAGCAGCATAACCACAGGGTTGGAGACCCAGTACTTC. The genes are TRBV7-9 and TRBJ2-5; D possibly corresponds to TRBD1 (6 bases). With 5 bases removed from V and 5 bases from J, the gap between germline ends came to 15 bases. The CDR3 covers 14 residues. The germline V gene encodes CDR1 SEHNR and CDR2 FQNEAQ (reference sequence).

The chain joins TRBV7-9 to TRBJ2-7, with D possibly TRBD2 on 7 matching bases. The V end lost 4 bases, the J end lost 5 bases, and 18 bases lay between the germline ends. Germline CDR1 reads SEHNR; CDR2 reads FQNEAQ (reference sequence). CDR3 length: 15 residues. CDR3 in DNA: TGTGCCAGCAGCTACGGGGGCGCGGGGGCGGACGAGCAGTACTTC. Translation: CASSYGGAGADEQYF.